This T cell receptor beta chain stems from a study of T cell repertoires in cytomegalovirus infection. This CDR3 comprises 15 residues. V shed 1 base and J shed 3 bases, with 12 bases lying between them. The germline gives CDR1 LGHNA, CDR2 YSLEER. MiXCR, run by TCRdb on the reads, gives a single entry per CDR3 protein. The profile shows roughly 600,000 distinct CDR3 sequences, 20% to 30% of them singletons. Sequenced: CD8+ T cells from PBMCs. The chain employs TRBV4-3 and TRBJ1-2; D unresolved. The clonotype originates from a human donor in good health (CMV status not recorded). Some clones in this sample may be carry-over from other donors' samples. For the CDR3, the DNA is TGCGCCAGCAGCCAAGGAGGCAATCGAGACTATGGCTACACCTTC. It translates to CASSQGGNRDYGYTF.